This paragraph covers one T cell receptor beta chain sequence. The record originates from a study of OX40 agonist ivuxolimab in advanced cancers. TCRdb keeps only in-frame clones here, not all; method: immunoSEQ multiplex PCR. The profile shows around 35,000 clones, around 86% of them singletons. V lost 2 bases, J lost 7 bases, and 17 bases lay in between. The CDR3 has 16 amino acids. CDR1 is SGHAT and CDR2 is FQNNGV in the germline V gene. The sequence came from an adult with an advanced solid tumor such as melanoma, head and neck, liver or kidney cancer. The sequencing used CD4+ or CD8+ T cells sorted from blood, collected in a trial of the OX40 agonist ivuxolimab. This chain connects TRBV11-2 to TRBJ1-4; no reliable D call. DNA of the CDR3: TGTGCCAGCAGCTTAAGAAGACTGGGAGGGAGTGAAAAACTGTTTTTT. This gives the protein CASSLRRLGGSEKLFF. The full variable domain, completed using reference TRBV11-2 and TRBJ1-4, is EAGVAQSPRYKIIEKRQSVAFWCNPISGHATLYWYQQILGQGPKLLIQFQNNGVVDDSQLPKDRFSAERLKGVDSTLKIQPAKLEDSAVYLCASSLRRLGGSEKLFFGSGTQLSVL.